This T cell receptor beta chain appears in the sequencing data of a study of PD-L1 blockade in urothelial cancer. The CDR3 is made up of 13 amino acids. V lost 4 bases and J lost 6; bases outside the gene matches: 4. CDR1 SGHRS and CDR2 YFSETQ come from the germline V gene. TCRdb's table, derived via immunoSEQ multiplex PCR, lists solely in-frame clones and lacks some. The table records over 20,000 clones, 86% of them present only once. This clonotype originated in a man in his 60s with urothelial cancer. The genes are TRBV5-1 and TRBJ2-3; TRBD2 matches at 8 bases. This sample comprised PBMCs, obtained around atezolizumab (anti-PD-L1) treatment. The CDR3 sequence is CASSRGGSDTQYF. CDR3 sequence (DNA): TGCGCCAGCAGCCGGGGGGGGTCCGATACGCAGTATTTT. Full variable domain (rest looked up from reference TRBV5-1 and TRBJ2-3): KAGVTQTPRYLIKTRGQQVTLSCSPISGHRSVSWYQQTPGQGLQFLFEYFSETQRNKGNFPGRFSGRQFSNSRSEMNVSTLELGDSALYLCASSRGGSDTQYFGPGTRLTVL.